The entry that follows covers one T cell receptor (beta chain) sequence. The CDR3 covers 13 residues. Trimming shortened V by 3 bases and J by 1 base, and 9 bases separated the two germline ends. Germline V lookup: CDR1 SQVTM, CDR2 ANQGSEA. The data derive from a study of blood T cell repertoires in COVID-19. Study information: COVID-19 samples collected from the United States, Italy and Spain covered acute and convalescent phases. Nucleic acid was either cDNA or gDNA, and it came from T cells, B-cell-depleted T cells, or PBMCs.

Study processing details: Quantification of nucleated cells was approximated via reference gene primer amplification. Sequenced by immunoSEQ multiplex PCR; TCRdb stores in-frame clones only, minus some. V, J and clone size reflect that table, while D and trimming were determined from the DNA. The data hold about 210,000 clones, with around 85% observed a single time. The chain uses TRBV29-1 and TRBJ2-5; D is uncertain. The sequencing sample was made of peripheral blood. The origin of this receptor is a middle-aged man with acute or convalescent COVID-19. The CDR3 sequence: CSVDLQTQETQYF. CDR3 bases: TGCAGCGTTGACTTACAGACCCAAGAGACCCAGTACTTC.